The table lists the clone carrying this T cell receptor beta chain with a few counts. CDR1 is LNHDA and CDR2 is SQIVND in the germline V gene (reference sequence). This CDR3 is built from 17 residues. V lost 5 bases, J lost 5 bases, and 7 bases stayed unmatched. The sample is drawn from a study of radiation and T cells in renal cell carcinoma. Treatment denoted: treatment-naive control, cytoreductive nephrectomy. Produced via immunoSEQ multiplex PCR; TCRdb's table is partial and in-frame only. The sample shows about 24,000 clones, 58% of them seen only once. Here the sequenced sample was tumor tissue, taken from a patient whose treatment was nephrectomy without radiotherapy. V and J are TRBV19 and TRBJ2-3; 16 bases line up with TRBD2. This TCR was sampled from a middle-aged man with renal cell carcinoma. The CDR3: CASSSGLAGGSVDTQYF. For the CDR3, the DNA is TGTGCCAGTAGTTCGGGACTAGCGGGAGGGTCGGTAGATACGCAGTATTTT.